The rows below give T cell receptor beta chains drawn from one sample of a study of blood T cell repertoires in COVID-19. Profiled with immunoSEQ multiplex PCR; TCRdb holds only in-frame clones, not every one. The table has tens of thousands of clones, about 80% seen once. Material: peripheral blood. The receptors derive from a human donor in a cohort sampled during active COVID-19. Each CDR3 is given with its conserved first and last residue. The order of the fields is D gene, V gene, CDR3 length, J gene, clone size, CDR3 DNA, CDR3 protein. A D gene is named only where the DNA matches it firmly. Clone size, where shown, is once, few, many, or a class for clones that have expanded.

d_call: .; v_call: TRBV3-1/TRBV3-2; cdr3_length: 16; j_call: TRBJ1-1; clone_size: .; cdr3_nt: TGTGCCAGCAGCCCTTCCCCGAACAGGGCGAACACTGAAGCTTTCTTT; cdr3_aa: CASSPSPNRANTEAFF
d_call: .; v_call: TRBV28; cdr3_length: 14; j_call: TRBJ2-7; clone_size: .; cdr3_nt: TGTGCCAGCAGTTTATCGGGGAGCTCCTACGAGCAGTACTTC; cdr3_aa: CASSLSGSSYEQYF
d_call: TRBD1; v_call: TRBV4-2; cdr3_length: 17; j_call: TRBJ2-3; clone_size: .; cdr3_nt: TGTGCCAGCAGCCGAAGGGACAGGGGGCTAGGGGGAGATACGCAGTATTTT; cdr3_aa: CASSRRDRGLGGDTQYF
d_call: .; v_call: TRBV3-1/TRBV3-2; cdr3_length: 15; j_call: TRBJ1-2; clone_size: once; cdr3_nt: TGTGCCAGCAGCCAAGGGCCTGGGACTCAGGGTGGCTACACCTTC; cdr3_aa: CASSQGPGTQGGYTF
d_call: .; v_call: TRBV11-3; cdr3_length: 11; j_call: TRBJ1-1; clone_size: .; cdr3_nt: TGTGCCAGCAGCTCCGGGGTACTGGCTTTCTTT; cdr3_aa: CASSSGVLAFF
d_call: .; v_call: TRBV5-1; cdr3_length: 13; j_call: TRBJ1-1; clone_size: .; cdr3_nt: TGCGCCAGCAGCTTTGGGAGGGAGACTGAAGCTTTCTTT; cdr3_aa: CASSFGRETEAFF
d_call: .; v_call: TRBV12-3/TRBV12-4; cdr3_length: 11; j_call: TRBJ2-1; clone_size: few; cdr3_nt: TGTGCCAGCAGTTTAAGGGGTGAGCAGTTCTTC; cdr3_aa: CASSLRGEQFF
d_call: .; v_call: TRBV27; cdr3_length: 15; j_call: TRBJ2-3; clone_size: once; cdr3_nt: TGTGCCAGCAGCCCTCCCGGAGGGGGCGCAGATACGCAGTATTTT; cdr3_aa: CASSPPGGGADTQYF
d_call: TRBD1; v_call: TRBV4-1; cdr3_length: 16; j_call: TRBJ1-2; clone_size: .; cdr3_nt: TGCGCCAGCAGCCAAATCGGGAAGGGGGCCCACTATGGCTACACCTTC; cdr3_aa: CASSQIGKGAHYGYTF
d_call: TRBD2; v_call: TRBV7-6; cdr3_length: 15; j_call: TRBJ2-3; clone_size: .; cdr3_nt: TGTGCCAGCAGCTTGAGCGGGGGGGACACAGATACGCAGTATTTT; cdr3_aa: CASSLSGGDTDTQYF
d_call: .; v_call: TRBV5-4; cdr3_length: 13; j_call: TRBJ2-3; clone_size: .; cdr3_nt: TGTGCCAGCAGCTCCATTCCGGCAGATACGCAGTATTTT; cdr3_aa: CASSSIPADTQYF
d_call: .; v_call: TRBV5-1; cdr3_length: 14; j_call: TRBJ1-1; clone_size: .; cdr3_nt: TGCGCCAGCAGCTTGGACAGGGCGGACACTGAAGCTTTCTTT; cdr3_aa: CASSLDRADTEAFF
d_call: .; v_call: TRBV19; cdr3_length: 13; j_call: TRBJ2-7; clone_size: .; cdr3_nt: TGTGCCAGTGCCCCCGGACAGACCCCTCAGCAGTACTTC; cdr3_aa: CASAPGQTPQQYF
d_call: TRBD1; v_call: TRBV18; cdr3_length: 17; j_call: TRBJ1-3; clone_size: .; cdr3_nt: TGTGCCAGCTCACCGGGGACAGGCTCAAAATCTGGAAACACCATATATTTT; cdr3_aa: CASSPGTGSKSGNTIYF
d_call: .; v_call: TRBV19; cdr3_length: 13; j_call: TRBJ2-7; clone_size: .; cdr3_nt: TGTGCCAGTAGTTCATCACAGGGAAACGAGCAGTACTTC; cdr3_aa: CASSSSQGNEQYF
d_call: TRBD1; v_call: TRBV12-5; cdr3_length: 16; j_call: TRBJ2-7; clone_size: .; cdr3_nt: TGTGCTAGTGGTTCCCTAGGCGGACAGGGGTTACACGAGCAGTACTTC; cdr3_aa: CASGSLGGQGLHEQYF
d_call: .; v_call: TRBV6-5; cdr3_length: 13; j_call: TRBJ1-2; clone_size: .; cdr3_nt: TGTGCCAGCAGTTCCAGGATATTCTATGGCTACACCTTC; cdr3_aa: CASSSRIFYGYTF
d_call: .; v_call: TRBV5-1; cdr3_length: 16; j_call: TRBJ2-7; clone_size: .; cdr3_nt: TGCGCCAGCAGCTTGACAGGGACCTTTCCCCGGGGTGAGCAGTACTTC; cdr3_aa: CASSLTGTFPRGEQYF
d_call: .; v_call: TRBV5-6; cdr3_length: 15; j_call: TRBJ1-2; clone_size: .; cdr3_nt: TGTGCCAGCAGCTTTTTCGTTCGGGATCGACGTGGCTACACCTTC; cdr3_aa: CASSFFVRDRRGYTF
d_call: .; v_call: TRBV18; cdr3_length: 15; j_call: TRBJ2-4; clone_size: .; cdr3_nt: TGTGCCAGCTCACCACCGGAGCTAGCCAAAAACATTCAGTACTTC; cdr3_aa: CASSPPELAKNIQYF
d_call: TRBD1; v_call: TRBV28; cdr3_length: 23; j_call: TRBJ1-5; clone_size: .; cdr3_nt: TGTGCCAGCAGGACAAACAATGGGGGTTCTTGGGACAGCGACATCACCGGTTATCAGCCCCAGCATTTT; cdr3_aa: CASRTNNGGSWDSDITGYQPQHF
d_call: TRBD1; v_call: TRBV7-9; cdr3_length: 13; j_call: TRBJ1-2; clone_size: .; cdr3_nt: TGTGCCAGCAGCCGGACAGGGAACTATGGCTACACCTTC; cdr3_aa: CASSRTGNYGYTF
d_call: TRBD1; v_call: TRBV2; cdr3_length: 15; j_call: TRBJ2-7; clone_size: .; cdr3_nt: TGTGCCAGCAGTGAGGGACAGGTCCCGGGGTACGAGCAGTACTTC; cdr3_aa: CASSEGQVPGYEQYF
d_call: .; v_call: TRBV6-5; cdr3_length: 15; j_call: TRBJ2-2; clone_size: .; cdr3_nt: TGTGCCAGCTCCCCCCTAGACTTGAACACCGGGGAGCTGTTTTTT; cdr3_aa: CASSPLDLNTGELFF
d_call: .; v_call: TRBV27; cdr3_length: 12; j_call: TRBJ2-7; clone_size: .; cdr3_nt: TGTGCCAGCAGTCTGAGCTCCTACGAGCAGTACTTC; cdr3_aa: CASSLSSYEQYF
d_call: TRBD2; v_call: TRBV5-4; cdr3_length: 18; j_call: TRBJ2-2; clone_size: .; cdr3_nt: TGTGCCAGCAGCCCCGGGACTAGCGGGGGGGCAAGGACCGGGGAGCTGTTTTTT; cdr3_aa: CASSPGTSGGARTGELFF
d_call: TRBD1; v_call: TRBV7-3; cdr3_length: 15; j_call: TRBJ2-2; clone_size: few; cdr3_nt: TGTGCCAGCAGCTCGGGGACAGGGGCAAGAGGGGAGCTGTTTTTT; cdr3_aa: CASSSGTGARGELFF
d_call: .; v_call: TRBV5-6; cdr3_length: 11; j_call: TRBJ1-2; clone_size: .; cdr3_nt: TGTGCCAGCAGCTGGAGCGGGGGCTGCACCTTC; cdr3_aa: CASSWSGGCTF
d_call: .; v_call: TRBV10-3; cdr3_length: 13; j_call: TRBJ2-2; clone_size: .; cdr3_nt: TGTGCCACCAGGGACACGAACACCGGGGAGCTGTTTTTT; cdr3_aa: CATRDTNTGELFF
d_call: TRBD1; v_call: TRBV15; cdr3_length: 18; j_call: TRBJ1-2; clone_size: .; cdr3_nt: TGTGCCACCAGCAGTCTACCCGGGACAGGAGAAGATAACTATGGCTACACCTTC; cdr3_aa: CATSSLPGTGEDNYGYTF
d_call: TRBD2; v_call: TRBV11-3; cdr3_length: 14; j_call: TRBJ2-2; clone_size: .; cdr3_nt: TGTGCCAGCAGCTCCGGGGGGGGCGGCGGGGAGCTGTTTTTT; cdr3_aa: CASSSGGGGGELFF
d_call: TRBD2; v_call: TRBV6-4; cdr3_length: 16; j_call: TRBJ2-1; clone_size: few; cdr3_nt: TGTGCCAGCAGATACAGAGCGGGGGGGGACTACAATGAGCAGTTCTTC; cdr3_aa: CASRYRAGGDYNEQFF
d_call: TRBD1; v_call: TRBV5-1; cdr3_length: 15; j_call: TRBJ2-2; clone_size: .; cdr3_nt: TGCGCCAGCAAGTTAGGGACAGAGAACACCGGGGAGCTGTTTTTT; cdr3_aa: CASKLGTENTGELFF
d_call: .; v_call: TRBV3-1/TRBV3-2; cdr3_length: 15; j_call: TRBJ1-3; clone_size: few; cdr3_nt: TGTGCCAGCAGCCAGAAACAGGGTGGTGGAAACACCATATATTTT; cdr3_aa: CASSQKQGGGNTIYF
d_call: TRBD2; v_call: TRBV6-1; cdr3_length: 16; j_call: TRBJ2-3; clone_size: .; cdr3_nt: TGTGCCAGCAGTGAACCTCGGGGGGGCGGCACAGATACGCAGTATTTT; cdr3_aa: CASSEPRGGGTDTQYF
d_call: .; v_call: TRBV6-2/TRBV6-3; cdr3_length: 13; j_call: TRBJ1-2; clone_size: .; cdr3_nt: TGTGCCAGCAGTTACGACGGTGCCGGGGGCTACACCTTC; cdr3_aa: CASSYDGAGGYTF
d_call: TRBD1; v_call: TRBV4-1; cdr3_length: 13; j_call: TRBJ1-4; clone_size: .; cdr3_nt: TGCGCCAGCAGCCAGAGGGACAGTGAAAAACTGTTTTTT; cdr3_aa: CASSQRDSEKLFF
d_call: .; v_call: TRBV5-8; cdr3_length: 14; j_call: TRBJ2-3; clone_size: many; cdr3_nt: TGTGCCAGCAGCTGGAAGGCGAGGGCGGATACGCAGTATTTT; cdr3_aa: CASSWKARADTQYF
d_call: .; v_call: TRBV15; cdr3_length: 17; j_call: TRBJ1-4; clone_size: .; cdr3_nt: TGTGCCACCAGCAGAAGGAGAAAGGACGGAGGAAATGAAAAACTGTTTTTT; cdr3_aa: CATSRRRKDGGNEKLFF
d_call: .; v_call: TRBV6-5; cdr3_length: 14; j_call: TRBJ1-1; clone_size: .; cdr3_nt: TGTGCCAGCAGTTACACGGACAGAAACACTGAAGCTTTCTTT; cdr3_aa: CASSYTDRNTEAFF
d_call: .; v_call: TRBV7-9; cdr3_length: 14; j_call: TRBJ1-1; clone_size: .; cdr3_nt: TGTGCCAGCAGCTTCCGGGGGTTGAACACTGAAGCTTTCTTT; cdr3_aa: CASSFRGLNTEAFF
d_call: .; v_call: TRBV11-2; cdr3_length: 14; j_call: TRBJ1-6; clone_size: medium-sized; cdr3_nt: TGTGCCAGCAGCTTAACCCGGGGGGATTCACCCCTCCACTTT; cdr3_aa: CASSLTRGDSPLHF
d_call: .; v_call: TRBV3-1/TRBV3-2; cdr3_length: 12; j_call: TRBJ2-2; clone_size: few; cdr3_nt: TGTGCCAGCAGCCCAGACACCGGGGAGCTGTTTTTT; cdr3_aa: CASSPDTGELFF
d_call: .; v_call: TRBV27; cdr3_length: 15; j_call: TRBJ1-3; clone_size: .; cdr3_nt: TGTGCCAGCAGTTTATCCGGGAACTCTGGAAACACCATATATTTT; cdr3_aa: CASSLSGNSGNTIYF
d_call: .; v_call: TRBV5-1; cdr3_length: 14; j_call: TRBJ2-2; clone_size: .; cdr3_nt: TGCGCCAGCAGCAACGGACAGCCCACCGGGGAGCTGTTTTTT; cdr3_aa: CASSNGQPTGELFF
d_call: .; v_call: TRBV9; cdr3_length: 14; j_call: TRBJ2-7; clone_size: .; cdr3_nt: TGTGCCAGCAGTCGGGACGGGGGCTCCTACGAGCAGTACTTC; cdr3_aa: CASSRDGGSYEQYF
d_call: .; v_call: TRBV3-1/TRBV3-2; cdr3_length: 15; j_call: TRBJ2-4; clone_size: .; cdr3_nt: TGTGCCAGCAGCCAAGGGACCGGACTTTCGGACATTCAGTACTTC; cdr3_aa: CASSQGTGLSDIQYF
d_call: .; v_call: TRBV5-1; cdr3_length: 15; j_call: TRBJ1-5; clone_size: once; cdr3_nt: TGCGCCAGCAGCTTGGAGCCAGGCAACAATCAGCCCCAGCATTTT; cdr3_aa: CASSLEPGNNQPQHF
d_call: TRBD2; v_call: TRBV4-1; cdr3_length: 15; j_call: TRBJ2-1; clone_size: .; cdr3_nt: TGCGCCAGCAGCCAAGTAGCGGGATACTACAATGAGCAGTTCTTC; cdr3_aa: CASSQVAGYYNEQFF
d_call: .; v_call: TRBV18; cdr3_length: 16; j_call: TRBJ2-1; clone_size: .; cdr3_nt: TGTGCCAGCTCACCACCGTATCAGGGGCAGGGGAATGAGCAGTTCTTC; cdr3_aa: CASSPPYQGQGNEQFF
d_call: TRBD1; v_call: TRBV5-6; cdr3_length: 15; j_call: TRBJ2-7; clone_size: once; cdr3_nt: TGTGCCAGCAACCGGACAGGCCGGAGTGGGGCCGAGCAGTACTTC; cdr3_aa: CASNRTGRSGAEQYF
d_call: TRBD1; v_call: TRBV28; cdr3_length: 16; j_call: TRBJ1-5; clone_size: .; cdr3_nt: TGTGCCAGCAGTACAGGGGGCGTCCGTAGCAATCAGCCCCAGCATTTT; cdr3_aa: CASSTGGVRSNQPQHF
d_call: .; v_call: TRBV24-1; cdr3_length: 17; j_call: TRBJ2-1; clone_size: .; cdr3_nt: TGTGCCACCAGTGATAGAGTAGCACTAGTTGACTACAATGAGCAGTTCTTC; cdr3_aa: CATSDRVALVDYNEQFF
d_call: .; v_call: TRBV2; cdr3_length: 13; j_call: TRBJ1-4; clone_size: .; cdr3_nt: TGTGCCAGCGCAGGGGAAACTAATGAAAAACTGTTTTTT; cdr3_aa: CASAGETNEKLFF
d_call: .; v_call: TRBV24-1; cdr3_length: 14; j_call: TRBJ2-5; clone_size: once; cdr3_nt: TGTGCCACCAGTGATCGGGGGAACCAAGAGACCCAGTACTTC; cdr3_aa: CATSDRGNQETQYF
d_call: .; v_call: TRBV11-2; cdr3_length: 14; j_call: TRBJ2-5; clone_size: .; cdr3_nt: TGTGCCAGCAGCTTAGAGCGGGCAGAAGAGACCCAGTACTTC; cdr3_aa: CASSLERAEETQYF
d_call: TRBD2; v_call: TRBV5-4; cdr3_length: 15; j_call: TRBJ2-1; clone_size: .; cdr3_nt: TGTGCCAGCACCATTCGGGGGGGAACCTACAATGAGCAGTTCTTC; cdr3_aa: CASTIRGGTYNEQFF
d_call: .; v_call: TRBV6-5; cdr3_length: 13; j_call: TRBJ1-1; clone_size: .; cdr3_nt: TGTGCCAGCAGTTACGCGGGGAACACTGAAGCTTTCTTT; cdr3_aa: CASSYAGNTEAFF
d_call: TRBD1; v_call: TRBV9; cdr3_length: 16; j_call: TRBJ1-4; clone_size: .; cdr3_nt: TGTGCCAGCAGCGTTACCGGGACAGCCGTTAATGAAAAACTGTTTTTT; cdr3_aa: CASSVTGTAVNEKLFF